The sequence of this T cell receptor beta chain was determined in a study of T cell changes during pregnancy in multiple sclerosis. CDR1 is MNHEY and CDR2 is SVGAGI in the germline V gene. The CDR3 is made up of 14 amino acids. V was shortened by 7 bases and J by 1 base, with 13 bases between the two germline ends. Only in-frame clones appear in the TCRdb table, and some are missing; sequencing was by immunoSEQ multiplex PCR. Among over 45,000 clones listed, 90% were seen once. The receptor comes from a female donor in good health, enrolled as a control in a pregnancy study. The sequencing here drew on peripheral blood, taken in the first trimester of pregnancy. V and J are TRBV6-5 and TRBJ2-5; no reliable D call. The CDR3 sequence: CASTGALVQETQYF. CDR3 in DNA: TGTGCCAGCACCGGAGCGTTGGTCCAAGAGACCCAGTACTTC.